This TCR beta chain was captured in a study of CXCR3-negative and CXCR3-positive naive CD8 T cells. General study points: Naive CXCR3-positive and CXCR3-negative cells shared similar TRBV-TRBJ usage, unlike memory cells. Memory CD8+ cells had much lower diversity, and both naive subsets had comparably high diversity.

CDR3 length: 13 residues. The libraries of TRB cDNA were prepared using 5' RACE with UMI labels. TCRdb processed the 5' RACE reads again and assigns one entry to each CDR3 protein, with no DNA. The specimen's table records about 26,000 distinct CDR3 sequences. Of note for this clonotype: Its antigen is unknown.

The receptor was isolated from a human donor in good health. Some clones in this sample may be carry-over from other donors' samples. The V and J genes are TRBV12-3 or TRBV12-4 and TRBJ2-7. The sample consisted of naive CXCR3- CD8+ T cells from blood. Subset in this sample: CD45RO-CCR7+CD27+CD95- naive CD8+ T cells lacking CXCR3 (TNR3-). CDR3 amino acids: CASSTTKSYEQYF.